These 4 T cell receptor beta chains came from one sample sequenced in a study of shared clonotypes between healthy human individuals. The assay was immunoSEQ multiplex PCR, and TCRdb's table has in-frame clones only and misses some. Of about 2.2 million clones listed, around 93% are singletons. CD45RO-negative, CCR7-positively selected cells formed the naive CD8 fraction, excluding terminally differentiated effector memory CD45RA+ cells. Sequencing used naive CD8+ T cells from PBMCs. The receptor source for this set is a man between 18 and 35 years old in good health. Some clones in this sample may be carry-over from other donors' samples.

This clone was found a few times. The gene calls are TRBV30 and TRBJ1-5, with 11 positions matching TRBD1. Germline V gene lookup returns CDR1 GTSNPN and CDR2 SVGIG (reference sequence). V was clipped by 2 bases and J by 7 bases; unmatched bases: 7. The CDR3 has 15 amino acids. The CDR3 here is CAWSSGTGGGQPQHF. In nucleotides, the CDR3 is TGTGCCTGGAGTTCCGGGACAGGGGGAGGCCAGCCCCAGCATTTT. Full variable domain (missing parts from reference TRBV30 and TRBJ1-5): SQTIHQWPATLVQPVGSPLSLECTVEGTSNPNLYWYRQAAGRGLQLLFYSVGIGQISSEVPQNLSASRPQDRQFILSSKKLLLSDSGFYLCAWSSGTGGGQPQHFGDGTRLSIL.

This clone was seen a single time. This chain uses TRBV7-9 with TRBJ2-5; D is unresolved. Trimming removed 3 bases from V and 0 bases from J, with 11 bases in between. This CDR3 spans 15 amino acids. In germline, CDR1 is SEHNR, CDR2 FQNEAQ (reference sequence). The DNA for the CDR3 is TGTGCCAGCAGCTTTGGTTCCCCATACCAAGAGACCCAGTACTTC. It translates to CASSFGSPYQETQYF.

The V gene is TRBV2, the J gene TRBJ1-5; D possibly corresponds to TRBD1 (6 bases). This CDR3 region has 15 residues. Germline V gene data show CDR1 as SNHLY and CDR2 as FYNNEI. Trimming cost V 10 bases and J 2 bases, with 18 bases left between them. The CDR3 protein is CATSRGSIGNQPQHF. The CDR3 nucleotides read TGTGCCACTTCGAGGGGGTCTATAGGCAATCAGCCCCAGCATTTT.

This clone was picked up one time. J is TRBJ2-7 and V is TRBV27; the D gene could be TRBD1 or TRBD2 (5 bases each). Germline lookup yields CDR1 MNHEY and CDR2 SMNVEV (reference sequence). The CDR3 length is 16 residues. Deletions cut 9 bases from V and 0 bases from J, with 21 bases between. This chain's CDR3 is CARSITGRRDSYEQYF. DNA for the CDR3: TGTGCCAGAAGTATCACGGGGCGGCGTGACTCCTACGAGCAGTACTTC.